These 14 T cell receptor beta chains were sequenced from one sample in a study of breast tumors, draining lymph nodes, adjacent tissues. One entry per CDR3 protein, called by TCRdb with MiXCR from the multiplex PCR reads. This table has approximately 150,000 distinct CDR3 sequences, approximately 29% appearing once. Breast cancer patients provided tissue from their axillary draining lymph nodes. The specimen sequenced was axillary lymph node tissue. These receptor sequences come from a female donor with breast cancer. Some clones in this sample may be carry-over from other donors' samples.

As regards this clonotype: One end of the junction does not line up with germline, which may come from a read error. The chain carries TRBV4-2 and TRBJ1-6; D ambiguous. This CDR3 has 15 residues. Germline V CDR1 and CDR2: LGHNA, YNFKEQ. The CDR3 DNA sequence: TGTGCCAGCAGCCAAGATGCCCCTGGTGTTTCACCCTTCCACTTC. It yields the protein CASSQDAPGVSPFHF.

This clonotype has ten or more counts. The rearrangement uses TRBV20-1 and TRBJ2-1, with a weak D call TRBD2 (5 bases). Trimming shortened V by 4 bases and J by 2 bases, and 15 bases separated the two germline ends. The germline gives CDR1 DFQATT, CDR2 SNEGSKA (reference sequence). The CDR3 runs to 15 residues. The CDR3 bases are TGCAGTGCTAAACACCGGGAAGCGCCCTACAATGAGCAGTTCTTC. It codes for CSAKHREAPYNEQFF.

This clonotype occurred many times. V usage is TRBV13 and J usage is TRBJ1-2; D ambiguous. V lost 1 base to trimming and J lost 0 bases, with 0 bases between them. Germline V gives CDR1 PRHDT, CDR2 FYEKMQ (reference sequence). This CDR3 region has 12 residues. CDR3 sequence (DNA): TGTGCCAGCAGCTTAGCTAACTATGGCTACACCTTC. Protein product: CASSLANYGYTF.

CDR3 sequence reads: CSVLPQGAPRGYTIYF. As DNA, the CDR3 is TGCAGCGTTCTACCCCAGGGGGCGCCGCGTGGCTACACCATATATTTT. The chain employs TRBV29-1 and TRBJ1-3; 8 nucleotides match TRBD1. Germline V gives CDR1 SQVTM, CDR2 ANQGSEA. Trimming at V came to 5 bases and at J to 8 bases, leaving 17 bases not matched to a gene. There are 16 residues in the CDR3. The whole variable domain, filled in from reference TRBV29-1 and TRBJ1-3, reads SAVISQKPSRDICQRGTSLTIQCQVDSQVTMMFWYRQQPGQSLTLIATANQGSEATYESGFVIDKFPISRPNLTFSTLTVSNMSPEDSSIYLCSVLPQGAPRGYTIYFGEGSWLTVV.

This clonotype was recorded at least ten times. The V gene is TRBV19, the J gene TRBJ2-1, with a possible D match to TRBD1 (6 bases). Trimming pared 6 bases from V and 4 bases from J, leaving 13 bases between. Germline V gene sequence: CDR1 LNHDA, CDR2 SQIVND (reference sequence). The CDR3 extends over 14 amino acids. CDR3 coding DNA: TGTGCCAGTAGGTCCCAGGGACAATACAATGAGCAGTTCTTC. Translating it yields CASRSQGQYNEQFF.

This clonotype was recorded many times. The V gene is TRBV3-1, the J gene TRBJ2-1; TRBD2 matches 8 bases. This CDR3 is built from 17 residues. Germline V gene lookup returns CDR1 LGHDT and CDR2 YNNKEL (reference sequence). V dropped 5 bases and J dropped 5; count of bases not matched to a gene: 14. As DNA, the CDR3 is TGTGCCAGCAGCTCGCGGCAGGGGCGGGGGGCAAACAATGAGCAGTTCTTC. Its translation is CASSSRQGRGANNEQFF.

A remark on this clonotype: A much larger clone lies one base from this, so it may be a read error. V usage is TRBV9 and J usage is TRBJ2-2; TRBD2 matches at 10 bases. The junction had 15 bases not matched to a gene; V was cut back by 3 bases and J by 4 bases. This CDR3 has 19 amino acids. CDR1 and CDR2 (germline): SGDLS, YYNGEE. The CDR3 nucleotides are TGTGCCAGCAGCGCAGAGGATGGGCTAGCGGGGGCGACCACCGGGGAGCTGTTTTTT. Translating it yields CASSAEDGLAGATTGELFF.

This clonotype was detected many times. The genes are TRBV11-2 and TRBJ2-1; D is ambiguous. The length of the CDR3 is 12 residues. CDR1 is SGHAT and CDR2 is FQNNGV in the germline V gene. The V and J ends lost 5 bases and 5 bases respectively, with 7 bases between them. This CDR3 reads CASSHPNNEQFF. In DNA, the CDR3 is TGTGCCAGCAGCCACCCCAACAATGAGCAGTTCTTC.

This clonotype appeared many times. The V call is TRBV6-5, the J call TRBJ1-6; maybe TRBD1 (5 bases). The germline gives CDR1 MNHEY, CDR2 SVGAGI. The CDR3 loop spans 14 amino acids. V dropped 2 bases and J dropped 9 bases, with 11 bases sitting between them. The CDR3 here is CASSYEQGSSPLHF. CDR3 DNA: TGTGCCAGCAGTTACGAGCAGGGCAGTTCACCCCTCCACTTT.

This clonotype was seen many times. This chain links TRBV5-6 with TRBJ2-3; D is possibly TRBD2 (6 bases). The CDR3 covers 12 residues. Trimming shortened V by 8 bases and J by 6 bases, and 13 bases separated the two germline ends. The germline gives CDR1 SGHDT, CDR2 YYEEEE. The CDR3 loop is CASARGSDTQYF. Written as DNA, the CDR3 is TGTGCCAGTGCGCGGGGTTCGGATACGCAGTATTTT.

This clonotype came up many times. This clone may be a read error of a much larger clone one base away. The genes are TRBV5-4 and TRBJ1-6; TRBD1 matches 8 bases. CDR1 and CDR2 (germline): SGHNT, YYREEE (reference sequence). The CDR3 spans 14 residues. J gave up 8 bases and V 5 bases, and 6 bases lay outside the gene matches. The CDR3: CASSQDRADSPLHF. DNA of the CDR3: TGTGCCAGCAGTCAGGACAGGGCTGATTCACCCCTCCACTTT.

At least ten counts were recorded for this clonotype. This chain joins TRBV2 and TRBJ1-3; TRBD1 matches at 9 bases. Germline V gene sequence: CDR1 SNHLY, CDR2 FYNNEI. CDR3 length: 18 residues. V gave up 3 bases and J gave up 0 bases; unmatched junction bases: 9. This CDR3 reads CASSDHGTGYASGNTIYF. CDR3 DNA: TGTGCCAGCAGTGATCATGGGACAGGGTATGCCTCTGGAAACACCATATATTTT.

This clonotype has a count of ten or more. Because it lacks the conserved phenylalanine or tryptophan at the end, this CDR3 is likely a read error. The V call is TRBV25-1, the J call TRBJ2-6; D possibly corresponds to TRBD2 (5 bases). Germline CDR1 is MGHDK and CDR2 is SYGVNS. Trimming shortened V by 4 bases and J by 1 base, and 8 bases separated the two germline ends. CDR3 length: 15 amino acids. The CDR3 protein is CASSADFSGANVLTS. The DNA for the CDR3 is TGTGCCAGCAGTGCGGACTTTTCTGGGGCCAACGTCCTGACTTCC.

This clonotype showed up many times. The DNA of the CDR3 is TGTGCCAGCAGCTTAGTTAACGGAGGGGACATTCAGTACTTC. Residues: CASSLVNGGDIQYF. The chain uses TRBV7-2 and TRBJ2-4, with a tentative D call TRBD2 (6 bases). The CDR3 sequence is 14 residues long. Germline V gene lookup returns CDR1 SGHTA and CDR2 FQGNSA. V was pared by 1 base and J by 8 bases, with 12 bases between.